The 17 T cell receptor beta chains reported below all come from one sample, sequenced in a study of OX40 agonist ivuxolimab in advanced cancers. Here immunoSEQ multiplex PCR was the method, and the copy in TCRdb shows in-frame clones only, minus some. The repertoire includes around 35,000 clones, 81% of them detected once, and approximately 1.4% sits in the top ten. Source: CD4+ or CD8+ T cells sorted from blood, taken in a trial of the OX40 agonist ivuxolimab. The receptors stem from an adult with an advanced solid tumor such as melanoma, head and neck, liver or kidney cancer.

The chain links TRBV28 to TRBJ1-2, with TRBD1 matching over 10 bases. The junction had 4 bases not matched to a gene; V was cut back by 5 bases and J by 4 bases. There are 14 residues in the CDR3. Germline V CDR1 and CDR2: MDHEN, SYDVKM. CDR3: CASSGTGALYGYTF. For the CDR3, the DNA is TGTGCCAGCAGTGGGACAGGGGCCCTCTATGGCTACACCTTC.

Concerning this clone: This sample includes further DNA sequences coding for the same CDR3. This rearrangement joins TRBV6-6 to TRBJ2-7; TRBD2 matches at 8 bases. Per the germline V gene, CDR1 is MNHNY and CDR2 is SVGAGI (reference sequence). The CDR3 extends over 14 amino acids. The ends lost 8 bases at V and 1 base at J; junction bases unmatched: 7. CDR3 in amino acids: CASGGTSGSYEQYF. DNA for the CDR3: TGTGCCAGCGGGGGAACTAGCGGTTCCTACGAGCAGTACTTC.

The chain has TRBV7-9 and TRBJ1-4; 7 bases fit TRBD1. CDR3 length: 17 residues. V was clipped by 3 bases and J by 8 bases; unmatched bases: 15. The germline CDR1 and CDR2 sequences are SEHNR and FQNEAQ (reference sequence). CDR3 protein: CASSLPGGIDRREKLFF. In nucleotides, the CDR3 is TGTGCCAGCAGCTTGCCAGGGGGGATCGACCGACGGGAAAAACTGTTTTTT.

The V gene is TRBV2, the J gene TRBJ2-1, with D possibly TRBD1 on 5 matching bases. Trimming cost V 5 bases and J 2 bases, with 13 bases left between them. The CDR3 covers 15 residues. Germline CDR1 is SNHLY and CDR2 is FYNNEI. DNA for the CDR3: TGTGCCAGCAGTTCTCAGGTGGGGCCCTACAATGAGCAGTTCTTC. This encodes CASSSQVGPYNEQFF.

The J gene is TRBJ1-2, the V gene TRBV18; D may be TRBD1 (5 bases). V lost 2 bases and J lost 0, with 10 bases in between. CDR1 and CDR2 (germline): KGHSH, LQKENI. This CDR3 has 15 residues. The CDR3 reads CASSPGQTANYGYTF. CDR3 DNA sequence: TGTGCCAGCTCACCAGGGCAGACAGCTAACTATGGCTACACCTTC.

As concerns this clone: One end of the junction fails to match germline, which may point to a read error. The sample contains more than one DNA sequence encoding this CDR3. The CDR3 sequence: CAWRQGGYTEAFF. The CDR3 coding sequence is TGTGCCTGGAGACAGGGTGGGTACACTGAGGCTTTCTTT. V usage is TRBV30 and J usage is TRBJ1-1, with D possibly being TRBD1 (6 bases). This CDR3 spans 13 amino acids. Germline V gene lookup returns CDR1 GTSNPN and CDR2 SVGIG (reference sequence). Filled out from reference TRBV30 and TRBJ1-1, the complete variable domain reads SQTIHQWPATLVQPVGSPLSLECTVEGTSNPNLYWYRQAAGRGLQLLFYSVGIGQISSEVPQNLSASRPQDRQFILSSKKLLLSDSGFYLCAWRQGGYTEAFFGQGTRLTVV.

The J gene is TRBJ1-4, the V gene TRBV29-1, with TRBD1 matching 7 bases. Trimming cost V 5 bases and J 9 bases; bases outside gene matches: 9. This CDR3 has 13 amino acids. CDR1 is SQVTM, CDR2 ANQGSEA, per germline. The CDR3 spells CSVWEGARKKLFF. The CDR3 DNA follows: TGCAGCGTTTGGGAGGGGGCCAGGAAAAAACTGTTTTTT.

The chain couples TRBV6-6 to TRBJ2-7; 9 positions agree with TRBD2. This CDR3 comprises 15 residues. Trimming took 4 bases from V and 2 from J; bases not matched to a gene: 6. Germline CDR1 and CDR2: MNHNY and SVGAGI (reference sequence). CDR3 loop: CASSFRREGTYEQYF. As DNA, the CDR3 is TGTGCCAGCAGTTTTAGGCGGGAGGGAACCTACGAGCAGTACTTC.

V is TRBV11-2 and J is TRBJ2-7; 8 bases map to TRBD1. Trimming took 3 bases from V and 1 from J; bases not matched to a gene: 5. The germline V gene has CDR1 SGHAT and CDR2 FQNNGV. CDR3 length equals 15 residues. This CDR3 is CASSLSGTGSYEQYF. The CDR3, as DNA: TGTGCCAGCAGCTTGTCCGGGACAGGATCCTACGAGCAGTACTTC.

This sequence joins TRBV6-5 and TRBJ2-7; D might be TRBD2 (5 bases). Germline assignment: CDR1 MNHEY and CDR2 SVGAGI. The CDR3 spans 11 residues. The V end was cut by 8 bases, the J end by 4 bases, with 9 bases between. CDR3 residues: CASGGPYEQYF. The CDR3 DNA reads as TGTGCCAGCGGAGGTCCTTACGAGCAGTACTTC.

The V and J genes are TRBV4-3 and TRBJ2-7; TRBD2 matches 8 bases. The CDR3 consists of 16 residues. J lost 2 bases, V lost 0 bases, and 6 bases had no gene match. The germline gives CDR1 LGHNA, CDR2 YSLEER. CDR3 amino acids: CASSQDSGGVPYEQYF. CDR3 DNA sequence: TGCGCCAGCAGCCAAGACAGCGGGGGAGTCCCCTACGAGCAGTACTTC.

The chain employs TRBV7-9 and TRBJ2-7; D not resolved. Looked up from germline, CDR1 is SEHNR and CDR2 is FQNEAQ (reference sequence). Trimming removed 3 bases at V and 3 bases at J, with 9 bases between. The CDR3 is 13 residues long. The CDR3 sequence is CASSFDRLYEQYF. CDR3 DNA sequence: TGTGCCAGCAGCTTCGACCGACTCTACGAGCAGTACTTC. The full variable domain, its missing parts supplied by reference TRBV7-9 and TRBJ2-7, is DTGVSQNPRHKITKRGQNVTFRCDPISEHNRLYWYRQTLGQGPEFLTYFQNEAQLEKSRLLSDRFSAERPKGSFSTLEIQRTEQGDSAMYLCASSFDRLYEQYFGPGTRLTVT.

The rearrangement uses TRBV7-2 and TRBJ1-1; a weak D match, TRBD1 (5 bases). Germline CDR1 reads SGHTA; CDR2 reads FQGNSA. With 2 bases removed from V and 1 base from J, the gap between germline ends came to 11 bases. The CDR3 spans 15 residues. The CDR3 bases are TGTGCCAGCAGCTTAAGGCGGCAGGGGAACACTGAAGCTTTCTTT. This sequence encodes CASSLRRQGNTEAFF.

DNA for the CDR3: TGTGCCAGCAGGCGGGACACCACCTGGAATCAGCCCCAGCATTTT. This sequence encodes CASRRDTTWNQPQHF. The chain uses TRBV5-5 and TRBJ1-5, with a possible D match to TRBD1 (6 bases). CDR3 length: 15 amino acids. Germline values: CDR1 SGHKS, CDR2 YYEKEE (reference sequence). Trimming removed 5 bases at V and 4 bases at J, with 16 bases between. Complete variable domain (other parts from reference TRBV5-5 and TRBJ1-5): DAGVTQSPTHLIKTRGQQVTLRCSPISGHKSVSWYQQVLGQGPQFIFQYYEKEERGRGNFPDRFSARQFPNYSSELNVNALLLGDSALYLCASRRDTTWNQPQHFGDGTRLSIL.

This chain uses TRBV11-2 with TRBJ2-5; 12 positions match TRBD2. The CDR3 length is 20 residues. Per the germline V gene, CDR1 is SGHAT and CDR2 is FQNNGV. The ends lost 0 bases at V and 2 bases at J; junction bases unmatched: 13. CDR3: CASSLDTSLGGTSGQETQYF. CDR3 in DNA: TGTGCCAGCAGCTTAGATACGAGTTTGGGGGGGACTAGCGGGCAAGAGACCCAGTACTTC.

V usage is TRBV7-2 and J usage is TRBJ2-5; 9 nucleotides align to TRBD1. Unmatched junction bases numbered 5, after V lost 1 base and J lost 5 bases. Germline V gene lookup returns CDR1 SGHTA and CDR2 FQGNSA. CDR3 length: 15 residues. This chain's CDR3 is CASSLGGQGGETQYF. For the CDR3, the DNA is TGTGCCAGCAGCTTAGGGGGACAGGGAGGGGAGACCCAGTACTTC.

The V call is TRBV10-3, the J call TRBJ1-5, with 8 bases that match TRBD1. Germline loops: CDR1 ENHRY, CDR2 SYGVKD. The V gene end was trimmed by 6 bases and the J gene end by 7 bases; junction bases not matched to a gene: 5. This CDR3 comprises 13 residues. The CDR3 bases are TGTGCCATCAGCTCGGACAGGGAACAGCCCCAGCATTTT. Translation: CAISSDREQPQHF.